One and the same sample provided the 11 T cell receptor beta chains below, sequenced in a study of blood T cell repertoires in COVID-19. Using immunoSEQ multiplex PCR, the repertoire was profiled, and TCRdb retains in-frame clones only, with some absent. The table lists about 36,000 clones, just under 85% of them singletons. Sequenced input: peripheral blood. These receptors were taken from a human donor in a cohort sampled during active COVID-19.

This chain links TRBV9 with TRBJ1-6; TRBD1 might be the D (5 bases). V shed 6 bases and J shed 0 bases, with 10 bases lying between them. The CDR3 is made up of 15 amino acids. Germline V gene sequence: CDR1 SGDLS, CDR2 YYNGEE. CDR3 in amino acids: CASTLQDSYNSPLHF. CDR3 nucleotides: TGTGCCAGCACCTTACAGGACTCCTATAATTCACCCCTCCACTTT.

The V call is TRBV3-1 (or the pseudogene TRBV3-2), the J call TRBJ2-3, with 8 bases lining up with TRBD2. The CDR3 sequence is 15 residues long. Looked up from germline, CDR1 is LGHDT and CDR2 is YNNKEL (reference sequence). The trim removed 1 base at V and 3 bases at J, leaving 3 bases unmatched. CDR3 nucleotides: TGTGCCAGCAGCCAAGGTGGCGGGGGGACAGATACGCAGTATTTT. Amino acids: CASSQGGGGTDTQYF.

CDR3 sequence: CSVGANYEQYF. The DNA of the CDR3 is TGCAGCGTTGGGGCGAACTACGAGCAGTACTTC. This chain uses TRBV29-1 with TRBJ2-7; D unresolved. From germline, CDR1 is SQVTM and CDR2 ANQGSEA. The CDR3 extends over 11 amino acids. V was trimmed by 4 bases and J by 3 bases, leaving 7 bases between them.

The chain uses TRBV18 and TRBJ1-4, with D unresolved. V lost 3 bases and J lost 5, with 10 bases in between. The CDR3 is made up of 14 amino acids. CDR1 and CDR2 (germline): KGHSH, LQKENI. The CDR3 protein is CASSPSRGNEKLFF. In DNA, the CDR3 is TGTGCCAGCTCACCTTCGCGGGGAAATGAAAAACTGTTTTTT.

The chain links TRBV23-1 to TRBJ1-5; D uncertain. TRBV23-1 is identified as an open reading frame with a role that is uncertain. CDR3 size: 17 residues. Trimming removed 0 bases at V and 6 bases at J, with 18 bases between. The CDR3 reads CASSQSLPHIGSQPQHF. CDR3 nucleotide sequence: TGCGCCAGCAGTCAATCGCTGCCCCACATAGGGAGTCAGCCCCAGCATTTT.

This chain links TRBV11-2 with TRBJ2-2; 8 bases match TRBD2. With 0 bases clipped from V and 4 bases from J, the junction kept 1 base outside the gene matches. The CDR3 contains 15 residues. Germline V gives CDR1 SGHAT, CDR2 FQNNGV. The chain's CDR3 is CASSLEGTSTGELFF. DNA of the CDR3: TGTGCCAGCAGCTTAGAAGGGACTAGCACCGGGGAGCTGTTTTTT.

The J gene is TRBJ1-2, the V gene TRBV19; D is uncertain. The CDR3 loop spans 15 amino acids. V lost 1 base and J 4 bases, leaving 13 bases between the germline ends. CDR1 LNHDA and CDR2 SQIVND come from the germline V gene (reference sequence). In DNA form, the CDR3 reads TGTGCCAGTAGTATAGGTCCGGGCGGGTCCTATGGCTACACCTTC. It is translated as CASSIGPGGSYGYTF. The variable domain in full, completed from reference TRBV19 and TRBJ1-2, reads DGGITQSPKYLFRKEGQNVTLSCEQNLNHDAMYWYRQDPGQGLRLIYYSQIVNDFQKGDIAEGYSVSREKKESFPLTVTSAQKNPTAFYLCASSIGPGGSYGYTFGSGTRLTVV.

The sample holds a few counts of this clone. V is TRBV7-9 and J is TRBJ2-2, with TRBD1 identical over 9 bases. V trimming: 5 bases; J trimming: 4 bases; junction bases outside the gene matches: 5. Germline CDR1 reads SEHNR; CDR2 reads FQNEAQ (reference sequence). CDR3 length: 15 amino acids. The CDR3 DNA sequence: TGTGCCAGCAGCCCCGGGACAGGGTTCACCGGGGAGCTGTTTTTT. Translation gives CASSPGTGFTGELFF.

V is TRBV9 and J is TRBJ1-3; TRBD1 agrees at 9 bases. With V trimmed by 4 bases and J by 0 bases, 8 bases remained unmatched. This CDR3 has 17 residues. CDR1 is SGDLS, CDR2 YYNGEE, per germline. CDR3 in amino acids: CASSRDRVPYSGNTIYF. As DNA, the CDR3 is TGTGCCAGCAGCCGGGACAGGGTGCCGTACTCTGGAAACACCATATATTTT.

V usage is TRBV2 and J usage is TRBJ2-3; tentatively, D is TRBD2 (5 bases). Per germline, CDR1 SNHLY and CDR2 FYNNEI. The V and J ends lost 2 bases and 0 bases respectively, with 12 bases between them. The CDR3 covers 16 residues. The CDR3 bases are TGTGCCAGCAGTGAAAGGGCTAGCCTTAGCACAGATACGCAGTATTTT. Translation gives CASSERASLSTDTQYF.

This chain joins TRBV6-5 and TRBJ2-1; 8 bases match TRBD1. Per the germline V gene, CDR1 is MNHEY and CDR2 is SVGAGI. V lost 6 bases to trimming and J lost 4 bases; unmatched junction nucleotides: 5. The CDR3 contains 14 residues. The CDR3 here is CASRPGQVYNEQFF. CDR3 DNA: TGTGCCAGCAGACCGGGACAGGTTTACAATGAGCAGTTCTTC.